These T cell receptor beta chains were read from a single sample in a study of T cells in pancreatic ductal adenocarcinoma. The assay was immunoSEQ multiplex PCR, and TCRdb's table has in-frame clones only and misses some. In the table there are about 97,000 clones, around 96% of which are singletons. Sequencing was performed on PBMCs. Receptor source: a human donor with pancreatic ductal adenocarcinoma. The CDR3 runs from the conserved cysteine through the conserved F or W. D genes are given only for firm matches. The size entry is marked missing in some rows and otherwise reads once, few, many or a size class.

d_call j_call v_call clone_size cdr3_aa cdr3_nt
TRBD2 TRBJ2-2 TRBV25-1 - CASRGTKGDPGELFF TGTGCCAGCAGGGGGACTAAGGGCGACCCCGGGGAGCTGTTTTTT
TRBD2 TRBJ2-7 TRBV7-9 - CASSPSGVAGVYEQYF TGTGCCAGCAGCCCCTCCGGGGTAGCGGGAGTCTACGAGCAGTACTTC
- TRBJ2-3 TRBV6-6 few CASKAGPDTQYF TGTGCCAGCAAGGCAGGGCCAGATACGCAGTATTTT
TRBD2 TRBJ2-1 TRBV11-3 - CASSRQVGLAGAFGEQFF TGTGCCAGCAGCAGGCAGGTGGGACTAGCGGGAGCTTTCGGGGAGCAGTTCTTC
- TRBJ1-5 TRBV30 - CAWSVFEGWDQPQHF TGTGCCTGGAGTGTATTTGAGGGCTGGGATCAGCCCCAGCATTTT
- TRBJ2-2 TRBV19 - CASTPDRNTGELFF TGTGCCAGTACCCCGGACAGAAACACCGGGGAGCTGTTTTTT
- TRBJ2-2 TRBV15 - CATTTKQRSGNTGELFF TGTGCCACCACTACTAAACAGCGGTCCGGGAACACCGGGGAGCTGTTTTTT
- TRBJ2-1 TRBV11-1 - CASSLAGGWNEQFF TGTGCCAGCAGCTTAGCGGGAGGATGGAATGAGCAGTTCTTC
- TRBJ2-7 TRBV10-3 - CAIGGVTYEQYF TGTGCCATCGGAGGGGTTACCTACGAGCAGTACTTC
- TRBJ2-3 TRBV27 - CASSRGTDTQYF TGTGCCAGCAGTAGAGGTACAGATACGCAGTATTTT
- TRBJ2-7 TRBV30 - CAWSLSYEQYF TGTGCCTGGAGCCTCTCCTACGAGCAGTACTTC
TRBD1 TRBJ1-2 TRBV28 - CASTPWTGGSTSTF TGTGCCAGCACCCCCTGGACAGGGGGGTCAACCTCGACCTTC
- TRBJ1-2 TRBV7-2 few CASSLGGVGLRGGYTF TGTGCCAGCAGCTTAGGCGGTGTCGGCCTCCGCGGGGGCTACACCTTC
TRBD1 TRBJ2-5 TRBV9 once CASSAGGEETQYF TGTGCCAGCAGCGCAGGGGGCGAGGAGACCCAGTACTTC
TRBD2 TRBJ2-7 TRBV5-6 - CASSLRGDEQYF TGTGCCAGCAGCTTGCGGGGGGACGAGCAGTACTTC